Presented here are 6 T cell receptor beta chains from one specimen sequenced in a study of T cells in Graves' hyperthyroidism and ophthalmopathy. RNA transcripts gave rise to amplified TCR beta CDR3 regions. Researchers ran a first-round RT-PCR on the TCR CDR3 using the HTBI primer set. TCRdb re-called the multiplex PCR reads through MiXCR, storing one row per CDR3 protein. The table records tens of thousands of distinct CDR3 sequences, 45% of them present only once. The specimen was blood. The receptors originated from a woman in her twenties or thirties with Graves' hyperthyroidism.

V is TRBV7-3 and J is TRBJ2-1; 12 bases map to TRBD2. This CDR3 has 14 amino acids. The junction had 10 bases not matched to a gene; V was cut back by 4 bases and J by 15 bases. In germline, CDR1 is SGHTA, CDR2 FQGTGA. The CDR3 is CASSSTGLAGIRFF. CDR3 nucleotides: TGTGCCAGCAGCTCCACCGGACTAGCGGGAATTCGGTTCTTC.

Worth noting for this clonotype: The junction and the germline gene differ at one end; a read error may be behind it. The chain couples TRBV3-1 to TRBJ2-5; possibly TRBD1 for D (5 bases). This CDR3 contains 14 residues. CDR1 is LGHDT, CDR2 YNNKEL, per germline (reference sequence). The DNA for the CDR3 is TGTGCCAGCAGCCAGTCCAGGGTTACAAAGACCCAGTGCTTC. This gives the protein CASSQSRVTKTQCF.

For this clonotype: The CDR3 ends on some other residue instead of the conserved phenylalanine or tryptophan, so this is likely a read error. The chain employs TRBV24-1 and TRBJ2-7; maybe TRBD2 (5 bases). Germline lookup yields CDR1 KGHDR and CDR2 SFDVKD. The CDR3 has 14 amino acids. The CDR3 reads CVTSDLEDSYEQYI. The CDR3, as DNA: TGTGTCACCAGTGATTTGGAGGACTCCTACGAGCAGTACATC.

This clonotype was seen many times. CDR3 region: CASRTTSGPYNEQFF. Written as DNA, the CDR3 is TGTGCCAGCAGGACCACTAGCGGTCCCTACAATGAGCAGTTCTTC. The chain has TRBV6-5 and TRBJ2-1, with 8 bases lining up with TRBD2. This CDR3 has 15 residues. V trimming: 6 bases; J trimming: 2 bases; junction bases outside the gene matches: 6. From germline, CDR1 is MNHEY and CDR2 SVGAGI.

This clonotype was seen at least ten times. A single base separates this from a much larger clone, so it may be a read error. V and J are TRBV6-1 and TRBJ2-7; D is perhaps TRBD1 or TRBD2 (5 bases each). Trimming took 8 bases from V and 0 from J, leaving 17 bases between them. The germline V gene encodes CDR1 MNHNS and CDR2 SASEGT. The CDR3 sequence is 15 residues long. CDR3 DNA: TGTGCCAGCGGTGGCCGGGGACGATCCTCCTACGAGCAGTACTTC. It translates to CASGGRGRSSYEQYF.

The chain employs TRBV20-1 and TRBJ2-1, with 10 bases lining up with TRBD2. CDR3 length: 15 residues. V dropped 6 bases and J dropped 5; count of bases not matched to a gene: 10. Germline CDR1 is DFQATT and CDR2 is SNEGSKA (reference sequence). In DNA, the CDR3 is TGCAGTGCCCCTACCGGACTAGCGGAAGACAATGAGCAGTTCTTC. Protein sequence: CSAPTGLAEDNEQFF.